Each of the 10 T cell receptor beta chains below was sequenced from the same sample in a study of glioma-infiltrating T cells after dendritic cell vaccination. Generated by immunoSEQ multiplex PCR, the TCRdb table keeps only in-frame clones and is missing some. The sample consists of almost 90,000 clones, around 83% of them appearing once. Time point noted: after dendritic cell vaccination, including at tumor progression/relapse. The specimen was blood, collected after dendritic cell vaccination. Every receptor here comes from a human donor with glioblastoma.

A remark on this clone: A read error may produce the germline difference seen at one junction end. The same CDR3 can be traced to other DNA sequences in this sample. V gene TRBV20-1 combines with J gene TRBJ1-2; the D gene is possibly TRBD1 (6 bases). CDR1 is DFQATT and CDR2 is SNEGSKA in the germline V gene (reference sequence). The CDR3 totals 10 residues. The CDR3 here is CSARDGTHFF. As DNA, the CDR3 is TGCAGTGCTAGAGATGGGACACACTTCTTC.

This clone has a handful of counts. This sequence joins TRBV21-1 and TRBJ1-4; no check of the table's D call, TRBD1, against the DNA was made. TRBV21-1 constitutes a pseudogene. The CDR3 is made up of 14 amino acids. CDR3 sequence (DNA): TGTGCCAGCAACCAGGACAGGCACGGAGAAAAACTGTTTTTT. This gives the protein CASNQDRHGEKLFF.

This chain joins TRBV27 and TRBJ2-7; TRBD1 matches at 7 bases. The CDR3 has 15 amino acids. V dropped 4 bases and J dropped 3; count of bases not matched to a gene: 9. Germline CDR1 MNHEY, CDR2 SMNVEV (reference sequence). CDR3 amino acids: CASSSQQGRGYEQYF. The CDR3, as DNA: TGTGCCAGCAGTTCTCAACAGGGGCGAGGCTACGAGCAGTACTTC.

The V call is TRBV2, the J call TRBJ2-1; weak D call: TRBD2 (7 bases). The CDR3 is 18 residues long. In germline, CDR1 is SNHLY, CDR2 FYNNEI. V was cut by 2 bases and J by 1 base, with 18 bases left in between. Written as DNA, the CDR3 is TGTGCCAGCAGTGAAAGAGGGTGGGGGGGCGATTCCTACAATGAGCAGTTCTTC. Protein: CASSERGWGGDSYNEQFF.

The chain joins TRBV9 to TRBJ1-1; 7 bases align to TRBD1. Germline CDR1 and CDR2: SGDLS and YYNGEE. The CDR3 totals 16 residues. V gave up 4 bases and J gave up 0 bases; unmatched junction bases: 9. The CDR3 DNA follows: TGTGCCAGCAGCCCCCGGGACAGCTACATGAACACTGAAGCTTTCTTT. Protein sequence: CASSPRDSYMNTEAFF.

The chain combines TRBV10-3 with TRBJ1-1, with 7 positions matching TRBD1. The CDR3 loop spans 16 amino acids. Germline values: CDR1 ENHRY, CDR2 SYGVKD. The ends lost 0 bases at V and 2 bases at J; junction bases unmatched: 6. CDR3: CAISESPDRANTEAFF. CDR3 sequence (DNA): TGTGCCATCAGTGAGTCTCCCGACAGGGCAAACACTGAAGCTTTCTTT.

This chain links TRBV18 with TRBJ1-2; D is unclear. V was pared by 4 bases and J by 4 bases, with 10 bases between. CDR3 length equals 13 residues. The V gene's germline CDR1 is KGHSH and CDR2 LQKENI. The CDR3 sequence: CASSQTVPYGYTF. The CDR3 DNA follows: TGTGCCAGCTCACAAACAGTCCCCTATGGCTACACCTTC. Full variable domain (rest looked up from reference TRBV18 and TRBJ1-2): NAGVMQNPRHLVRRRGQEARLRCSPMKGHSHVYWYRQLPEEGLKFMVYLQKENIIDESGMPKERFSAEFPKEGPSILRIQQVVRGDSAAYFCASSQTVPYGYTFGSGTRLTVV.

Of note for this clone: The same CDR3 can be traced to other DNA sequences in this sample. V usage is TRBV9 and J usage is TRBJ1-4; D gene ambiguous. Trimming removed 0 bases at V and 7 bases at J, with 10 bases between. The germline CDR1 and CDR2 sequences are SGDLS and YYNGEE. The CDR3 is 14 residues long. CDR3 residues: CASSVAREGEKLFF. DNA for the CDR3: TGTGCCAGCAGCGTAGCGAGGGAAGGTGAAAAACTGTTTTTT.

CDR3 sequence (DNA): TGTGCCAGCAGCCCAGGGGACAGGGTTCAGCCCCAGCATTTT. Protein product: CASSPGDRVQPQHF. The V call is TRBV7-9, the J call TRBJ1-5; 9 bases are shared with TRBD1. The CDR3 runs to 14 residues. V shed 5 bases, J shed 6 bases, and the junction held 5 bases outside the gene matches. Germline V gene data show CDR1 as SEHNR and CDR2 as FQNEAQ (reference sequence).

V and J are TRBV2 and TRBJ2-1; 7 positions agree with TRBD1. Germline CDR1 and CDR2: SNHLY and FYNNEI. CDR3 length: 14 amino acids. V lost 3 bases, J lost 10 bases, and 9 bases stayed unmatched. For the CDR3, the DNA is TGTGCCAGCAGTGAGGGGACAGTCCTACGAGAGCAGTTCTTC. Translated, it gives CASSEGTVLREQFF. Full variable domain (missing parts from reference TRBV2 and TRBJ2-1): EPEVTQTPSHQVTQMGQEVILRCVPISNHLYFYWYRQILGQKVEFLVSFYNNEISEKSEIFDDQFSVERPDGSNFTLKIRSTKLEDSAMYFCASSEGTVLREQFFGPGTRLTVL.